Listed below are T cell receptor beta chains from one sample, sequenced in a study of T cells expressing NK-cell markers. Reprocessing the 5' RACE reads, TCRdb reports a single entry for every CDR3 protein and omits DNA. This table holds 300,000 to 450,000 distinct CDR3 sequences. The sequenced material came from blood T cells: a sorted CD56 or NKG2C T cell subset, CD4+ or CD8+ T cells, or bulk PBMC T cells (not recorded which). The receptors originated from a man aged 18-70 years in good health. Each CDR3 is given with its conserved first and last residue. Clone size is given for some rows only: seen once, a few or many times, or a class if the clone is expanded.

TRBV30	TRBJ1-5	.	CAWSQQGGNQPQHF
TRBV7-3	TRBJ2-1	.	CASSLSRDRNEQFF
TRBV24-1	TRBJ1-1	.	CATSESGTENTEAFF
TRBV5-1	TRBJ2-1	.	CASSLRLSSYNEQFF
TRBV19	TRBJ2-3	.	CASSIKAGATQYF
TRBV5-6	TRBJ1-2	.	CASSQQRGANYGYTF
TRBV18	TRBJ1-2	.	CASSLPGGANYGYTF
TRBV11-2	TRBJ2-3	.	CASSLALKTGNTQYF
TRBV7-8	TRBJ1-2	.	CASSLGGMGVNYGYTF
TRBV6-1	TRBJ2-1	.	CASKQTPGDTLPEQFF
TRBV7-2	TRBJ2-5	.	CASSLQGGRVETQYF
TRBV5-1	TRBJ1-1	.	CASSTTGGWNTEAFF
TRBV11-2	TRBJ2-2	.	CASSLIRTGGSLLTGELFF
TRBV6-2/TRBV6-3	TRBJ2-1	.	CASRPIPTGGANEQFF
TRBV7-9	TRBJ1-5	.	CASSGRGGNQPQHF
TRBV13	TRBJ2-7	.	CASSQTQTYEQYF
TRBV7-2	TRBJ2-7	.	CASSLASPGPGFHYEQYF
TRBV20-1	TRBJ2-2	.	CSVLLAGGPRGTGELFF
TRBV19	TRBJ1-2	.	CASSNRGPPYGYTF
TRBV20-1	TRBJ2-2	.	CSARDPAGAGTGELFF
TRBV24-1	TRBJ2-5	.	CATSDGLAGDRTQYF
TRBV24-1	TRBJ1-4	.	CATSDQTTANPEKLFF
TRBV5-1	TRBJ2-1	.	CASSLWVFNEQFF
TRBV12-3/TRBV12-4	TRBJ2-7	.	CASSLYPGTGLYEQYF
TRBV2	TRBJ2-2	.	CASRLSGGATGELFF
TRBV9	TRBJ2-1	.	CASSVGDLGYNEQFF
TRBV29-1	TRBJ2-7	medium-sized	CSARGTGTHEQYF
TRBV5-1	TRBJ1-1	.	CASKDTVNTEAFF
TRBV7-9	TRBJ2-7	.	CASSLGAIGREQYF
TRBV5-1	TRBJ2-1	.	CASSLSGGEEQFF
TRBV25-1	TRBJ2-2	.	CASSPGQGTTTGELFF
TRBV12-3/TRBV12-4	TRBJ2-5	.	CASSPRDRVLKTQYF
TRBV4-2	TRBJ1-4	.	CASSQVSAFATKLFF
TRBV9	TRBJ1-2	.	CASSVDGDYTF
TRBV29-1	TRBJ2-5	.	CSHTSGLQETQYF
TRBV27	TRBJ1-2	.	CASSPQGQLTDGYTF
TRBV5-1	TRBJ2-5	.	CASSKPPGHIDQETQYF